This record concerns one TCR beta chain sequence. Its matching antigen is unknown. The junction and the germline gene differ at one end; a read error may be behind it. This CDR3 has 15 amino acids. From germline, CDR1 is SGHRS and CDR2 YFSETQ. This entry is derived from a study of T cells in Graves' hyperthyroidism and ophthalmopathy. Study conclusions and caveats: Most clonotypes that expanded in the thyroid above 0.001 also showed up in blood.

Lactation, pregnancy, other autoimmune disease or uncontrolled infection excluded patients. Cells are PBMCs isolated from roughly 9.3 ml of fresh blood. TCR beta CDR3 regions were amplified from RNA transcripts. RT-PCR in the first round (using the HTBI primer set) targeted the TCR CDR3. TCRdb ran MiXCR on the multiplex PCR reads and lists one entry per CDR3 protein. The sample contains 350,000 to 500,000 distinct CDR3 sequences, roughly an eighth of which appear only once. Sample: blood. This receptor was taken from a woman between 18 and 29 years old with Graves' hyperthyroidism. The V call is TRBV5-1, the J call TRBJ2-7, with 13 bases identical to TRBD2. CDR3 amino acids: CASSSETSGRYEQYF. The CDR3 DNA reads TGCGCCAGCAGCTCGGAGACTAGCGGGAGGTACGAGCAGTATTTC.